This TCR beta chain appears in the sequencing data of a study of blood T cell repertoires in COVID-19. The V gene end was trimmed by 5 bases and the J gene end by 4 bases; junction bases not matched to a gene: 3. CDR1 and CDR2 (germline): SGHVS, FQNEAQ. The CDR3 runs 15 residues. Only in-frame clones appear in the TCRdb table, and some are missing; sequencing was by immunoSEQ multiplex PCR. The data contain 200,000 to 250,000 clones, 88% of them singletons. The sample holds one count of this clone. Specimen: PBMCs or T cells enriched from blood (not recorded which). This rearrangement joins TRBV7-8 to TRBJ2-1; TRBD2 matches 12 bases. This clonotype was obtained from a woman aged 50 to 60 with acute COVID-19. This chain's CDR3 is CASSLGTSGYNEQFF. The CDR3, as DNA: TGTGCCAGCAGCCTGGGGACTAGCGGGTACAATGAGCAGTTCTTC.